This T cell receptor (beta chain) was profiled in a study of shared clonotypes between healthy human individuals. For each subset, genomic DNA was distributed in equal portions over several immunoSEQ plates. Profiling relied on immunoSEQ multiplex PCR, and the TCRdb table lists in-frame clones only, not all of them. The sample lists about 560,000 clones, around 77% occurring once. Germline CDR1 and CDR2: MNHEY and SMNVEV (reference sequence). The CDR3 loop spans 13 amino acids. V was shortened by 8 bases and J by 7 bases, with 17 bases between the two germline ends. Specimen: PBMCs. The receptor was derived from a woman aged 40 to 55 in good health. Some clones in this sample may be carry-over from other donors' samples. The rearrangement uses TRBV27 and TRBJ2-5; D gene uncertain. Here the CDR3 reads CASSSGGSATQYF. DNA of the CDR3: TGTGCCAGCTCATCGGGTGGTTCCGCGACCCAGTACTTC.